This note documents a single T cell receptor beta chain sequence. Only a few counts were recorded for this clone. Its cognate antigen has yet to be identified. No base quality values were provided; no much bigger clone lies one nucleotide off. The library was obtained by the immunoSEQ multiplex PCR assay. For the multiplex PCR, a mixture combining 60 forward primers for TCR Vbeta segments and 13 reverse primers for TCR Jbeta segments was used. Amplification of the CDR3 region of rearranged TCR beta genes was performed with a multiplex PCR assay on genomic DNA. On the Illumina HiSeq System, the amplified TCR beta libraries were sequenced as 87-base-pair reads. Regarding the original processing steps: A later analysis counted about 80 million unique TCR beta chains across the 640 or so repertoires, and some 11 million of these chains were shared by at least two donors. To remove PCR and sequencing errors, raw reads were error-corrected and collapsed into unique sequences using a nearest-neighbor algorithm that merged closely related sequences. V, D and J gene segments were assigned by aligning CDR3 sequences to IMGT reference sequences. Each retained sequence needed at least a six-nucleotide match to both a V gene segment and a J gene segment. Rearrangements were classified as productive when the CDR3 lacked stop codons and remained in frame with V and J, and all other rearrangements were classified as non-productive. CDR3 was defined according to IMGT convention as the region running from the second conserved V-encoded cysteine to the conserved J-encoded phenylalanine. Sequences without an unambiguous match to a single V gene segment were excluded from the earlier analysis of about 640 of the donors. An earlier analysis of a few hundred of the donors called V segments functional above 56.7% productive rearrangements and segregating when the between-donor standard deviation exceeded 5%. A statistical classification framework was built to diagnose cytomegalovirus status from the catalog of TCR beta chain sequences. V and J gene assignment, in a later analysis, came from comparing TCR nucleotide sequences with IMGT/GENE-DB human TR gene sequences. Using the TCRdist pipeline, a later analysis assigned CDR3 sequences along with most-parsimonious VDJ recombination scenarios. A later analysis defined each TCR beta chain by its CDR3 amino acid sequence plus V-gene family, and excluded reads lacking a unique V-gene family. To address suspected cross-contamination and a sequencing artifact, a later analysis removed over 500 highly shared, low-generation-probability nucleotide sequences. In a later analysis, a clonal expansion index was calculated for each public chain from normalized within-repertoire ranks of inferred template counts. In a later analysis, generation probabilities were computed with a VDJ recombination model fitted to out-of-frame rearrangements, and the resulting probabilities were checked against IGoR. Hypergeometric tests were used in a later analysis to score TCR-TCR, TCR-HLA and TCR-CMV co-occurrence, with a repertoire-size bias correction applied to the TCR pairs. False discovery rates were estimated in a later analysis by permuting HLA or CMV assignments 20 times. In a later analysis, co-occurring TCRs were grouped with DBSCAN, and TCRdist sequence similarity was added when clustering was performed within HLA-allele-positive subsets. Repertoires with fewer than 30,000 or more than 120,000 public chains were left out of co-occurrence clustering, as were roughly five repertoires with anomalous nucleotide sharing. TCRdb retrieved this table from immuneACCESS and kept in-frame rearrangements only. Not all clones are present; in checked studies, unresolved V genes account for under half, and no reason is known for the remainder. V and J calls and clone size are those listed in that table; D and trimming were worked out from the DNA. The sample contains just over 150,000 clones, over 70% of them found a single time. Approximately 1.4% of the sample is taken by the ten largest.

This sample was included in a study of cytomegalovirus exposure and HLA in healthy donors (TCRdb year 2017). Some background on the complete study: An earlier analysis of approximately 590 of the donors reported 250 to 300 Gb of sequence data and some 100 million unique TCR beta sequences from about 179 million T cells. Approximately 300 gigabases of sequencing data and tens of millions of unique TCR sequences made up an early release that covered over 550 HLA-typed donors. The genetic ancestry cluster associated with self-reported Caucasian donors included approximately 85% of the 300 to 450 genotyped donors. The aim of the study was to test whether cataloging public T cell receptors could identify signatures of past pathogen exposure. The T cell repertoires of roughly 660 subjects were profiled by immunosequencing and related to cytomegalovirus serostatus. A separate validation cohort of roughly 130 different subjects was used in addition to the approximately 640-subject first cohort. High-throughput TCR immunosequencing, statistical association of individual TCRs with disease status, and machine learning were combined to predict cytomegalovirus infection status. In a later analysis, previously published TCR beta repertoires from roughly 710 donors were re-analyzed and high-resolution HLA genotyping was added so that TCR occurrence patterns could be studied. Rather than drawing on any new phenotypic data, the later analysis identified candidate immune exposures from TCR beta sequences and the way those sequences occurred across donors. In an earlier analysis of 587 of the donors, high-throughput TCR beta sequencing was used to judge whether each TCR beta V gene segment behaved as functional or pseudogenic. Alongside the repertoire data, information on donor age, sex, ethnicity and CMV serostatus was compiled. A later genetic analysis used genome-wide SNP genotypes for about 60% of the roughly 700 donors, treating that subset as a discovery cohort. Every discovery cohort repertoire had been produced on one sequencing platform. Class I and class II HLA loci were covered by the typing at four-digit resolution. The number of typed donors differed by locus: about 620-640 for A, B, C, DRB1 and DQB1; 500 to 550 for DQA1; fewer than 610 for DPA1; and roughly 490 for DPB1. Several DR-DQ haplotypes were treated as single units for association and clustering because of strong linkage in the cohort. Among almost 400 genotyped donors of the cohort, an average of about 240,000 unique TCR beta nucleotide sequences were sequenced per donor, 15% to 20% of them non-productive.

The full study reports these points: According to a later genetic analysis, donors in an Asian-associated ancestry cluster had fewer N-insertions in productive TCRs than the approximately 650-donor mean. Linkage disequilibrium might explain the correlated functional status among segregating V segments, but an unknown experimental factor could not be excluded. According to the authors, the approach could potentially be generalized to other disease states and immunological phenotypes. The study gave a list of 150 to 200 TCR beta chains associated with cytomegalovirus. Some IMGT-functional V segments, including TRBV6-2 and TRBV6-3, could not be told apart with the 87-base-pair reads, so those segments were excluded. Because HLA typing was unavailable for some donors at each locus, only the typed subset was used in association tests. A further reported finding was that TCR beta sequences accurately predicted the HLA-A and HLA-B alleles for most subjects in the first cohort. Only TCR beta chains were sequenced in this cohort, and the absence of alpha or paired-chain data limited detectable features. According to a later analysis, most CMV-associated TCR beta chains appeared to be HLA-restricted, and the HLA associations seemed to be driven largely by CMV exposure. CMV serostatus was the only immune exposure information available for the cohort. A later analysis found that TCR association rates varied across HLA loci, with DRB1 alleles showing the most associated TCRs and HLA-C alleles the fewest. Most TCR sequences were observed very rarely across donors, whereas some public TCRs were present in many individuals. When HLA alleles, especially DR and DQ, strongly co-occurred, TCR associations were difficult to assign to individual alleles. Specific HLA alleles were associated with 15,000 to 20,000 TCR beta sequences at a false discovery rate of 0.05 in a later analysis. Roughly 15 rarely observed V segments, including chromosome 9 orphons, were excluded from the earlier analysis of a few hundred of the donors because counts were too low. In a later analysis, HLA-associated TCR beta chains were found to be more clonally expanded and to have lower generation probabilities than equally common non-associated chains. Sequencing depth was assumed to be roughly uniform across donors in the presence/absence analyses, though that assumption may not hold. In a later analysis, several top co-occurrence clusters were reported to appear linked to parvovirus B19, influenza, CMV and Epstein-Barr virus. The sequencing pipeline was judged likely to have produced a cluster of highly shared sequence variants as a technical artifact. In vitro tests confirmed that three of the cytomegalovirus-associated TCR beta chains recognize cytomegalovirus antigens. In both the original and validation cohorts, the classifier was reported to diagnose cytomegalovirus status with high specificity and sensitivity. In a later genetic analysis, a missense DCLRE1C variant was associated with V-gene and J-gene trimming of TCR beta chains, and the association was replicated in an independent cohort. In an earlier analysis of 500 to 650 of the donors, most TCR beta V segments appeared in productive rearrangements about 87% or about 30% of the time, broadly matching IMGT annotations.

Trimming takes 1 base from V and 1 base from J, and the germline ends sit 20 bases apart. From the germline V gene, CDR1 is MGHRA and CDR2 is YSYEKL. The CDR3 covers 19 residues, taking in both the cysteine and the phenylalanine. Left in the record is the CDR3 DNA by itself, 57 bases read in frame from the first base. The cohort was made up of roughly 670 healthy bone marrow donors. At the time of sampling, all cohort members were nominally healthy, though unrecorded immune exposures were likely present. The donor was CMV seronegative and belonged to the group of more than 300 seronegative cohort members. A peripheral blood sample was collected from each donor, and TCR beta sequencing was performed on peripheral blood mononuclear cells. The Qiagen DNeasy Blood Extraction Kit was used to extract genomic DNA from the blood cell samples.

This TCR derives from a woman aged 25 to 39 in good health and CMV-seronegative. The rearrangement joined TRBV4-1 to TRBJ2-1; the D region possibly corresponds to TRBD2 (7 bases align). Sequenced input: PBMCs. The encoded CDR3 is CASSQGMRGGRSSYNEQFF. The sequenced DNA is TGCGCCAGCAGCCAAGGTATGAGGGGGGGCCGTAGTTCCTACAATGAGCAGTTCTTC.